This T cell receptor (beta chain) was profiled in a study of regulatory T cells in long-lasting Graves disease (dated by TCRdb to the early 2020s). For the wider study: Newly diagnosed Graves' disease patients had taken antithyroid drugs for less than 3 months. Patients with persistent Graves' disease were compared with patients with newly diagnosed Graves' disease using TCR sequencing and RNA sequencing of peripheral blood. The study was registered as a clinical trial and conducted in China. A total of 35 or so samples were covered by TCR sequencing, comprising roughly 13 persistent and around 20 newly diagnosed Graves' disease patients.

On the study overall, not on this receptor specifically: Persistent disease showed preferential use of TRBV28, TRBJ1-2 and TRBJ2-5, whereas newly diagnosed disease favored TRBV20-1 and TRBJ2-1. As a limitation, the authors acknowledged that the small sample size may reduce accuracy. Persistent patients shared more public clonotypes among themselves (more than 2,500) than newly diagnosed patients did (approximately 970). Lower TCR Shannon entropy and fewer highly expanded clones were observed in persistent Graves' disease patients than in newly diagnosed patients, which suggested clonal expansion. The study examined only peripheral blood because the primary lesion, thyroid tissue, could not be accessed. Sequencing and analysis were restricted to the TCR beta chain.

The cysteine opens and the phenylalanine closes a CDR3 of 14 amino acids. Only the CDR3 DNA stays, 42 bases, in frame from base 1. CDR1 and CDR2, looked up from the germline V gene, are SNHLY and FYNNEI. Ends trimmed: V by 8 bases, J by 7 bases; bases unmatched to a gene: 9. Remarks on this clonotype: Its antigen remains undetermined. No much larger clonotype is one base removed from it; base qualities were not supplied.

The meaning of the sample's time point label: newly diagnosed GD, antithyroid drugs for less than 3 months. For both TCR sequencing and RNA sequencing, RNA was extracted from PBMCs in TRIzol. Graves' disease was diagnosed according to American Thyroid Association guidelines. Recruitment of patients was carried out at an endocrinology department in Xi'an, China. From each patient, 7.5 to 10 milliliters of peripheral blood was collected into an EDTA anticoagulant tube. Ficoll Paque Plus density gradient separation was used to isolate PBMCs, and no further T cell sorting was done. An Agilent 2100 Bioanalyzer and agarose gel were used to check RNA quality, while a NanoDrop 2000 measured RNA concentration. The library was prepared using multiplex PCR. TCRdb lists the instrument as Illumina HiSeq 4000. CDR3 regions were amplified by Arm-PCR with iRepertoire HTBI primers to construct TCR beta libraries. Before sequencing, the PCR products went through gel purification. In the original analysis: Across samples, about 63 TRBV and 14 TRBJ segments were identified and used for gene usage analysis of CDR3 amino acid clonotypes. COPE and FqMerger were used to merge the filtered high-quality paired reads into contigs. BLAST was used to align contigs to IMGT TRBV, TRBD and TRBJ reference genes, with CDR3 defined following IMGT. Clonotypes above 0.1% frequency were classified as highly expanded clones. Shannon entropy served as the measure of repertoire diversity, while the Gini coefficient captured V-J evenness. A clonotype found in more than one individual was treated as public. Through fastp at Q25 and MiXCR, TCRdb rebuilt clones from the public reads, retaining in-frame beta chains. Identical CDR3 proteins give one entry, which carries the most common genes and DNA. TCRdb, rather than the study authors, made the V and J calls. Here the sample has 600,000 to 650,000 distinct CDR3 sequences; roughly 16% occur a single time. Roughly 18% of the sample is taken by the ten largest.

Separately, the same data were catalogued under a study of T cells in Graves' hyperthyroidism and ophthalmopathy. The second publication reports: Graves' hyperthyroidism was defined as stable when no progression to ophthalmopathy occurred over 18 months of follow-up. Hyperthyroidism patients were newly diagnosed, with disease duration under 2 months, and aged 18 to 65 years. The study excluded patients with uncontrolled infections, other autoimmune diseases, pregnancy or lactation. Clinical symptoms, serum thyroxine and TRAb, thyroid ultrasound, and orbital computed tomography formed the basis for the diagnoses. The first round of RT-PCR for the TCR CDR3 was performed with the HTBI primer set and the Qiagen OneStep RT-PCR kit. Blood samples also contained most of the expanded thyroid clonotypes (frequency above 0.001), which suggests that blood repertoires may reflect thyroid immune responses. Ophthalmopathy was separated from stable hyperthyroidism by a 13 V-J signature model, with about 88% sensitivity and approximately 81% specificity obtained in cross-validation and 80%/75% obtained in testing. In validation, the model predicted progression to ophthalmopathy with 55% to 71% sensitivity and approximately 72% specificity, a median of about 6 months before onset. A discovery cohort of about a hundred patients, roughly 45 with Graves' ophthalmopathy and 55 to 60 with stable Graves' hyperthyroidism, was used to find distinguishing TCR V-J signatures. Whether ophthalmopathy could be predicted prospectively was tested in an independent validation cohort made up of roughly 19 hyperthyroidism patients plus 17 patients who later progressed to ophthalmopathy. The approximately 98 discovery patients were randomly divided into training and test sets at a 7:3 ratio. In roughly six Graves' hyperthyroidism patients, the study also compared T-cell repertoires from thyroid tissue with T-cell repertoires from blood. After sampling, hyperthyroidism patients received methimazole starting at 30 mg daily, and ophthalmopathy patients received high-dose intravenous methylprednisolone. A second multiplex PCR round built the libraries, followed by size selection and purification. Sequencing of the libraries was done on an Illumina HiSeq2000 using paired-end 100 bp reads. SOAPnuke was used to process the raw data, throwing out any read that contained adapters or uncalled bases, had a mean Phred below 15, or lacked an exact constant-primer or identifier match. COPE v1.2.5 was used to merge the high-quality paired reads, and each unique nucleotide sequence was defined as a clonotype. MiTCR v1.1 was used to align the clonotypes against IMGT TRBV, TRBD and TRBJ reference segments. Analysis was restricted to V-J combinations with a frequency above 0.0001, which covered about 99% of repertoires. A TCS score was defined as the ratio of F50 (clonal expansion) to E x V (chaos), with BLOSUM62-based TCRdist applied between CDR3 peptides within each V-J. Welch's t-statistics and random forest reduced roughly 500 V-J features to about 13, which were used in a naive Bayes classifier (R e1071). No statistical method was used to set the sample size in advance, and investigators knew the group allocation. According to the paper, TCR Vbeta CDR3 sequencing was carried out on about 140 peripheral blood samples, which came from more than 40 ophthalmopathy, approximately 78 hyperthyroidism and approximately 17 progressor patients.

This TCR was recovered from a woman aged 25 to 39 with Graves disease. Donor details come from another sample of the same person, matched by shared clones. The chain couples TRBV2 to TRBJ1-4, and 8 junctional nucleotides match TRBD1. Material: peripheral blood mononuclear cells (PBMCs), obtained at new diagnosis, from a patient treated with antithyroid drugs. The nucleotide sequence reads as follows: TGTGCCAGCGGGCCCTACAGGGGGGGTGAAAAACTGTTTTTT. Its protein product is CASGPYRGGEKLFF.